The text below deals with one T cell receptor beta chain. What it binds is not known. Assay: immunoSEQ multiplex PCR; the TCRdb copy retains only in-frame clones and omits some. The repertoire holds tens of thousands of clones, with approximately 92% as singletons. The CDR3 loop spans 18 amino acids. Germline-derived CDR1 and CDR2 are SGHVS and FQNEAQ. V shed 3 bases and J shed 1 base, with 18 bases lying between them. The sample is drawn from a study of graft-versus-host responses after intestinal transplantation. Study in general: Each of the recipients got a multivisceral, liver-intestinal, or isolated intestinal transplant. Study-wide findings and caveats: Recipient marrow contained GvH clones, some of which appeared first in ileum or blood. Some patients had graft-donor T cell macrochimerism, and their allografts showed high graft-versus-host to host-versus-graft clonal ratios.

The rearrangement links TRBV7-8 to TRBJ2-2; D possibly corresponds to TRBD2 (6 bases). The sequences come from unstimulated CD8+ T cells sorted from spleen or lymph node cells, collected before intestinal transplant. The clonotype comes from a human donor who received an intestinal transplant. The CDR3 DNA sequence: TGTGCCAGCAGCTTTCCTGGGACGAGCGGGTGGAACACCGGGGAGCTGTTTTTT. Its protein product is CASSFPGTSGWNTGELFF.